This entry describes one T cell receptor (beta chain). Sequencing used immunoSEQ multiplex PCR; TCRdb keeps in-frame clones, though not all of them. The sample carries 200,000 to 300,000 clones, 80% to 95% recorded once. Deletions cut 3 bases from V and 8 bases from J, with 10 bases between. The CDR3 extends over 12 amino acids. Germline V gene sequence: CDR1 MDHEN, CDR2 SYDVKM. The data were obtained in a study of blood T cell repertoires in COVID-19. Study context: COVID-19 samples, acute and convalescent, were from the United States, Italy and Spain.

The chain couples TRBV28 to TRBJ1-1; TRBD1 might be the D (6 bases). Sequencing was done on a sample of peripheral blood. This clonotype originated in a man aged 25 to 40 with COVID-19, enrolled during active disease. The CDR3 reads CASSFPGAEAFF. Here the CDR3 DNA reads TGTGCCAGCAGTTTTCCAGGGGCCGAAGCTTTCTTT.